This T cell receptor beta chain was identified in a study of shared T cell receptors in the human thymus. Germline CDR1 is GTSNPN and CDR2 is SVGIG (reference sequence). With 1 base clipped from V and 1 base from J, the junction kept 9 bases outside the gene matches. The CDR3 covers 18 residues. Measured with immunoSEQ multiplex PCR; TCRdb has only the in-frame clones, and not every one. The repertoire holds about 400,000 clones, around 95% seen once, with roughly 0.02% in the top ten. This receptor was obtained from a human donor. The J gene is TRBJ2-1, the V gene TRBV30; 11 nucleotides match TRBD2. The specimen was thymocytes. The CDR3 DNA reads TGTGCCTGGAGTGATAGCGGGAGGGTACTGAGGTCCTACAATGAGCAGTTCTTC. It translates to CAWSDSGRVLRSYNEQFF.